Sequencing of this T cell receptor (beta chain) was carried out in a study of T cell repertoires in cytomegalovirus infection. Study-level background: CMV infection and matching HLA type were both indicated by public TCR beta signatures.

This clonotype was recorded a few times. No antigen is known for it. With V trimmed by 4 bases and J by 8 bases, 11 bases remained unmatched. The CDR3 extends over 15 amino acids. Per the germline V gene, CDR1 is LNHNV and CDR2 is YYDKDF (reference sequence). Study results and limitations: Cumulative public TCR beta family frequency identified carriers of CMV plus the relevant HLA.

One entry per CDR3 protein results from TCRdb running MiXCR on the reads. The table records fewer than 55,000 distinct CDR3 sequences, around 20% of them present only once. Material: CD8+ T cells from cultured PBMCs, obtained from culture after CMV antigen stimulation. This clonotype was sampled from a human donor in good health (CMV status not recorded). Some clones in this sample may be carry-over from other donors' samples. This chain uses TRBV15 with TRBJ2-4; 7 bases fit TRBD1. The CDR3 here is CATSIGTDPGDIQYF. Here the CDR3 DNA reads TGTGCCACCAGCATCGGGACAGATCCCGGGGACATTCAGTACTTC.